The 17 T cell receptor beta chains given below trace back to one sample, sequenced in a study of T cell changes during pregnancy in multiple sclerosis (dated by TCRdb to about 2019). Preparation of the library involved the immunoSEQ multiplex PCR assay. In TCRdb, the immuneACCESS table is reduced to in-frame sequences with V and J assigned. These tables do not hold every clone; where another copy was compared, an unresolved V gene accounts for under half, and the others remain unexplained. Across this sample there are 73,000 or so clones, with about 90% seen only once. The ten largest clones represent 0.65% to 1% of the sample. This specimen was peripheral blood, taken in the second trimester of pregnancy. These receptors were taken from a female donor with multiple sclerosis, enrolled in a pregnancy study.

The V and J genes are TRBV5-4 and TRBJ2-5, with 9 bases that match TRBD1. The CDR3 length is 15 residues. V lost 4 bases, J lost 3 bases, and 7 bases stayed unmatched. Germline V gene data show CDR1 as SGHNT and CDR2 as YYREEE (reference sequence). CDR3 bases: TGTGCCAGCAGCCCGGGGGACAGGGAGGAAGAGACCCAGTACTTC. It codes for CASSPGDREEETQYF.

The chain couples TRBV27 to TRBJ1-6; TRBD1 agrees at 7 bases. This CDR3 has 15 residues. V trimming: 3 bases; J trimming: 8 bases; junction bases outside the gene matches: 7. Germline V lookup: CDR1 MNHEY, CDR2 SMNVEV (reference sequence). Here the CDR3 DNA reads TGTGCCAGCAGTTTGTCCTTTCAGGGGGATTCACCCCTCCACTTT. Translated, it gives CASSLSFQGDSPLHF.

V is TRBV6-4 and J is TRBJ2-7; TRBD2 agrees at 9 bases. CDR3 length: 17 amino acids. V was pared by 6 bases and J by 2 bases, with 14 bases of the junction left unmatched. Germline CDR1 MRHNA, CDR2 SNTAGT. The CDR3 nucleotides read TGTGCCAGCAGCGGGAGGGCTAGCGGGGATATAACCTACGAGCAGTACTTC. Protein: CASSGRASGDITYEQYF.

V and J are TRBV12-5 and TRBJ2-5; a weak D match, TRBD1 (6 bases). CDR3 length: 15 amino acids. Trimming pared 2 bases from V and 0 bases from J, leaving 10 bases between. Germline V gene data show CDR1 as LGHNT and CDR2 as FRNRAP. The CDR3 DNA sequence: TGTGCTAGTGGTTTGACAGGGAGCTACCAAGAGACCCAGTACTTC. Its protein is CASGLTGSYQETQYF.

The gene calls are TRBV5-1 and TRBJ2-1, with 15 bases matching TRBD2. V shed 3 bases, J shed 6 bases, and the junction held 7 bases outside the gene matches. Germline V gene data show CDR1 as SGHRS and CDR2 as YFSETQ. CDR3 length equals 17 residues. The CDR3 loop reads CASSYGLAGGRVNEQFF. CDR3 sequence (DNA): TGCGCCAGCAGCTATGGACTAGCGGGGGGGCGGGTCAATGAGCAGTTCTTC.

The rearrangement links TRBV5-1 to TRBJ2-3; 12 bases match TRBD2. Germline V gives CDR1 SGHRS, CDR2 YFSETQ. The CDR3 is made up of 17 amino acids. The V gene end was trimmed by 0 bases and the J gene end by 6 bases; junction bases not matched to a gene: 8. CDR3 region: CASSLGPSGGALDTQYF. CDR3 nucleotides: TGCGCCAGCAGCTTGGGCCCTAGCGGGGGGGCGTTGGATACGCAGTATTTT.

This clone was observed once. This chain connects TRBV7-9 to TRBJ1-1; 10 nucleotides match TRBD1. The V gene end was trimmed by 6 bases and the J gene end by 5 bases; junction bases not matched to a gene: 6. Germline CDR1 is SEHNR and CDR2 is FQNEAQ (reference sequence). The CDR3 runs 14 residues. The CDR3 DNA sequence: TGTGCCAGCAGACCGGGACAGGGGAGGACTGAAGCTTTCTTT. Protein: CASRPGQGRTEAFF.

The chain employs TRBV9 and TRBJ2-2; weak D call: TRBD2 (6 bases). Trimming shortened V by 4 bases and J by 4 bases, and 14 bases separated the two germline ends. Germline CDR1 SGDLS, CDR2 YYNGEE. The CDR3 totals 15 residues. The CDR3 is CASSSGRGLTGELFF. CDR3 sequence (DNA): TGTGCCAGCAGCTCCGGGCGGGGCCTCACCGGGGAGCTGTTTTTT. Combining the CDR3 with reference TRBV9 and TRBJ2-2 gives the whole variable domain DSGVTQTPKHLITATGQRVTLRCSPRSGDLSVYWYQQSLDQGLQFLIQYYNGEERAKGNILERFSAQQFPDLHSELNLSSLELGDSALYFCASSSGRGLTGELFFGEGSRLTVL.

The rearrangement joins TRBV2 to TRBJ1-1, with a possible D match to TRBD1 (5 bases). This CDR3 region has 13 residues. The V end was cut by 9 bases, the J end by 5 bases, with 16 bases between. Germline values: CDR1 SNHLY, CDR2 FYNNEI. The DNA for the CDR3 is TGTGCCAGTTCCTCGGACGGGACTACTGAAGCTTTCTTT. This translates into CASSSDGTTEAFF.

This clone has only one observation. The chain combines TRBV7-3 with TRBJ2-3; 9 nucleotides line up with TRBD2. The trim removed 1 base at V and 0 bases at J, leaving 5 bases unmatched. Germline V gives CDR1 SGHTA, CDR2 FQGTGA. CDR3 length: 17 amino acids. In nucleotides, the CDR3 is TGTGCCAGCAGCTTAATCCCTAGCGGGGCTAGCACAGATACGCAGTATTTT. Translating gives CASSLIPSGASTDTQYF.

The chain uses TRBV19 and TRBJ1-1; TRBD1 aligns across 7 bases. CDR3 length: 12 residues. Trimming removed 7 bases from V and 1 base from J; junction bases left unmatched: 0. Germline V gene sequence: CDR1 LNHDA, CDR2 SQIVND (reference sequence). Written as DNA, the CDR3 is TGTGCCAGTAACAGGGGGAACACTGAAGCTTTCTTT. It translates to CASNRGNTEAFF.

The V and J genes are TRBV12-5 and TRBJ1-2; D gene ambiguous. This CDR3 spans 12 amino acids. Trimming left V 2 bases short and J 4 bases short, with 5 bases between. CDR1 is LGHNT and CDR2 is FRNRAP in the germline V gene. The CDR3 is CASGLNSYGYTF. CDR3 sequence (DNA): TGTGCTAGTGGTTTGAACAGCTATGGCTACACCTTC. Full variable domain (missing parts from reference TRBV12-5 and TRBJ1-2): DARVTQTPRHKVTEMGQEVTMRCQPILGHNTVFWYRQTMMQGLELLAYFRNRAPLDDSGMPKDRFSAEMPDATLATLKIQPSEPRDSAVYFCASGLNSYGYTFGSGTRLTVV.

This clone was seen a single time. The CDR3 DNA reads TGTGCCAGCCGCCGGACTAGCGGGGGCAATGAGCAGTTCTTC. This sequence encodes CASRRTSGGNEQFF. The chain is built from TRBV2 and TRBJ2-1, with 13 positions matching TRBD2. The CDR3 is made up of 14 amino acids. The germline V gene encodes CDR1 SNHLY and CDR2 FYNNEI. Unmatched junction bases numbered 4, after V lost 8 bases and J lost 6 bases.

The gene calls are TRBV5-5 and TRBJ1-5, with a weak D call TRBD1 (6 bases). The V end lost 2 bases, the J end lost 7 bases, and 13 bases lay between the germline ends. Germline V gene lookup returns CDR1 SGHKS and CDR2 YYEKEE (reference sequence). The CDR3 is made up of 14 amino acids. Here the CDR3 DNA reads TGTGCCAGCAGCTTCGACCAGGGGTGGCAGCCCCAGCATTTT. It translates to CASSFDQGWQPQHF.

DNA for the CDR3: TGTGCCAGCAGTGAATTCGGACAGACTCGTGAAGCTTTCTTT. Amino acids: CASSEFGQTREAFF. The V and J genes are TRBV25-1 and TRBJ1-1, with D perhaps TRBD1 (6 bases). Germline CDR1 is MGHDK and CDR2 is SYGVNS. The CDR3 length is 14 residues. The ends were cut back, 1 base at V and 7 bases at J, with 13 bases in the middle.

This clone was detected only a few times. The chain carries TRBV9 and TRBJ2-1; D is unclear. Trimming cost V 0 bases and J 7 bases, with 14 bases left between them. Per the germline V gene, CDR1 is SGDLS and CDR2 is YYNGEE. This CDR3 spans 15 amino acids. The CDR3 sequence is CASSVATSVWNEQFF. The CDR3 nucleotides are TGTGCCAGCAGCGTAGCTACGAGCGTTTGGAATGAGCAGTTCTTC. The whole variable domain, remainder taken from reference TRBV9 and TRBJ2-1, is DSGVTQTPKHLITATGQRVTLRCSPRSGDLSVYWYQQSLDQGLQFLIQYYNGEERAKGNILERFSAQQFPDLHSELNLSSLELGDSALYFCASSVATSVWNEQFFGPGTRLTVL.

DNA of the CDR3: TGTGCCAGCAGCGTTTCCGGGACAGGGTGGGAAAAACTGTTTTTT. It encodes CASSVSGTGWEKLFF. This chain joins TRBV9 and TRBJ1-4; TRBD1 matches at 9 bases. This CDR3 has 15 residues. Losses at the gene ends were 2 bases for V and 8 bases for J; bases not matched to a gene: 7. Germline V CDR1 and CDR2: SGDLS, YYNGEE.